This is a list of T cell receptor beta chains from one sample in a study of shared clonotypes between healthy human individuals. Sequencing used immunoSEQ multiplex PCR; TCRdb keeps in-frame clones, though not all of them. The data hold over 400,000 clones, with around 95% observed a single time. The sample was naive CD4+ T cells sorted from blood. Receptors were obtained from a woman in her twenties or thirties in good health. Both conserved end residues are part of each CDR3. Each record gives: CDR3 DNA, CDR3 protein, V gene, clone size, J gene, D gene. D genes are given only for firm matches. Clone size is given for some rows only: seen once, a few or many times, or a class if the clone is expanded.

CDR3 DNA: TGCAGCGTCCAGCGAGGAGGGGCCTACGAGCAGTACTTC
CDR3 protein: CSVQRGGAYEQYF
V gene: TRBV29-1
clone size: NA
J gene: TRBJ2-7
D gene: NA

CDR3 DNA: TGCGCCAGCAGCCAAGATAGGGTTTCTTACACTGAAGCTTTCTTT
CDR3 protein: CASSQDRVSYTEAFF
V gene: TRBV4-1
clone size: NA
J gene: TRBJ1-1
D gene: NA

CDR3 DNA: TGTGCCAGCAGTTCCGACTACGAGCAGTACTTC
CDR3 protein: CASSSDYEQYF
V gene: TRBV6-5
clone size: NA
J gene: TRBJ2-7
D gene: NA

CDR3 DNA: TGTGCCAGCAGGCCAGGGGTGGGGGAGCAGTACTTC
CDR3 protein: CASRPGVGEQYF
V gene: TRBV28
clone size: NA
J gene: TRBJ2-7
D gene: NA

CDR3 DNA: TGTGCCAGCAGTCTAGCGGGCAATGAGCAGTTCTTC
CDR3 protein: CASSLAGNEQFF
V gene: TRBV28
clone size: NA
J gene: TRBJ2-1
D gene: TRBD2

CDR3 DNA: TGTGCCAGCAGCCTCGGACAGGGGAACTACAATGAGCAGTTCTTC
CDR3 protein: CASSLGQGNYNEQFF
V gene: TRBV9
clone size: NA
J gene: TRBJ2-1
D gene: TRBD1

CDR3 DNA: TGCAGTGTACAGGGACTTAAGCCCCAGCATTTT
CDR3 protein: CSVQGLKPQHF
V gene: TRBV20-1
clone size: NA
J gene: TRBJ1-5
D gene: NA

CDR3 DNA: TGTGCCAGCAGCTTAGATCATGGGTTAGGGCTCTACGAGCAGTACTTC
CDR3 protein: CASSLDHGLGLYEQYF
V gene: TRBV11-2
clone size: NA
J gene: TRBJ2-7
D gene: NA

CDR3 DNA: TGTGCCAGCAGCCATACGGGGACAGAGTACGAGCAGTACTTC
CDR3 protein: CASSHTGTEYEQYF
V gene: TRBV11-2
clone size: NA
J gene: TRBJ2-7
D gene: TRBD1

CDR3 DNA: TGCAGTGCATCGACGAGCTACGAGCAGTACTTC
CDR3 protein: CSASTSYEQYF
V gene: TRBV20-1
clone size: NA
J gene: TRBJ2-7
D gene: NA

CDR3 DNA: TGTGCCAGTAGTTTTAGCGGAAAAGAGACCCAGTACTTC
CDR3 protein: CASSFSGKETQYF
V gene: TRBV19
clone size: NA
J gene: TRBJ2-5
D gene: NA

CDR3 DNA: TGTGCCAGCAGCTTATCCCTTTCTGGCACAGATACGCAGTATTTT
CDR3 protein: CASSLSLSGTDTQYF
V gene: TRBV7-6
clone size: once
J gene: TRBJ2-3
D gene: NA

CDR3 DNA: TGTGCCAGCAGCTCCCTAGCGGGAGAGTACAATGAGCAGTTCTTC
CDR3 protein: CASSSLAGEYNEQFF
V gene: TRBV7-6
clone size: NA
J gene: TRBJ2-1
D gene: TRBD2

CDR3 DNA: TGTGCCTGGAGTGTTCCGCCGCAGGGCTACACCTTC
CDR3 protein: CAWSVPPQGYTF
V gene: TRBV30
clone size: few
J gene: TRBJ1-2
D gene: NA

CDR3 DNA: TGTGCCAGCAGCTTGCGGAGCGGGAGGGGGAATGAGCAGTTCTTC
CDR3 protein: CASSLRSGRGNEQFF
V gene: TRBV7-3
clone size: once
J gene: TRBJ2-1
D gene: TRBD2

CDR3 DNA: TGCAGCGTGGACAGGTCCTCCTCTGGAAACACCATATATTTT
CDR3 protein: CSVDRSSSGNTIYF
V gene: TRBV29-1
clone size: NA
J gene: TRBJ1-3
D gene: TRBD1

CDR3 DNA: TGTGCCACCGCGGGACTGCTTTCCGGAGAGCAGTACTTC
CDR3 protein: CATAGLLSGEQYF
V gene: TRBV19
clone size: NA
J gene: TRBJ2-5
D gene: NA

CDR3 DNA: TGTGCCTGGAGTCCCCACAGGGCTGGAAACACCATATATTTT
CDR3 protein: CAWSPHRAGNTIYF
V gene: TRBV30
clone size: once
J gene: TRBJ1-3
D gene: NA

CDR3 DNA: TGTGCCAGCAGCTCCGCGCGGGAGGGGGCCTACGAGCAGTACTTC
CDR3 protein: CASSSAREGAYEQYF
V gene: TRBV5-6
clone size: NA
J gene: TRBJ2-7
D gene: TRBD2

CDR3 DNA: TGTGCCAGCGGGGGGCAGGGGGAGGACATTCAGTACTTC
CDR3 protein: CASGGQGEDIQYF
V gene: TRBV28
clone size: NA
J gene: TRBJ2-4
D gene: NA

CDR3 DNA: TGCGCCAGCAGCCAAGAGTCCTACAATGAGCAGTTCTTC
CDR3 protein: CASSQESYNEQFF
V gene: TRBV4-1
clone size: NA
J gene: TRBJ2-1
D gene: NA

CDR3 DNA: TGTGCCAGCAGCTTTAGCGGGAGTTCCTACAATGAGCAGTTCTTC
CDR3 protein: CASSFSGSSYNEQFF
V gene: TRBV7-3
clone size: NA
J gene: TRBJ2-1
D gene: TRBD2

CDR3 DNA: TGTGCCAGCAGTTTTTCCAGCGGGAGCTACGAGCAGTACTTC
CDR3 protein: CASSFSSGSYEQYF
V gene: TRBV27
clone size: NA
J gene: TRBJ2-7
D gene: TRBD2

CDR3 DNA: TGTGCCACCAGCAGATATAGCGGGACTAGCACAGATACGCAGTATTTT
CDR3 protein: CATSRYSGTSTDTQYF
V gene: TRBV15
clone size: NA
J gene: TRBJ2-3
D gene: TRBD2

CDR3 DNA: TGTGCCAGGGGGGGGGAAAGGACTAGCGGTGATCGTTCCTACGAGCAGTACTTC
CDR3 protein: CARGGERTSGDRSYEQYF
V gene: TRBV27
clone size: NA
J gene: TRBJ2-7
D gene: TRBD2

CDR3 DNA: TGTGCCAGCAGTACTACCGGGACAGGGTTCCCCATGGAGCTGTTTTTT
CDR3 protein: CASSTTGTGFPMELFF
V gene: TRBV28
clone size: NA
J gene: TRBJ2-2
D gene: TRBD1

CDR3 DNA: TGTGCCAGCAGCGCAACTAATGACAGGGGCGGCAATCAGCCCCAGCATTTT
CDR3 protein: CASSATNDRGGNQPQHF
V gene: TRBV11-2
clone size: once
J gene: TRBJ1-5
D gene: TRBD1

CDR3 DNA: TGTGCCAGCAGTGAACAGGGGGCAAGGGAGACCCAGTACTTC
CDR3 protein: CASSEQGARETQYF
V gene: TRBV6-1
clone size: NA
J gene: TRBJ2-5
D gene: TRBD1

CDR3 DNA: TGTGCCAGCAGCCCCGGTAGCGGGAGGATCGGAAACGAGCAGTACTTC
CDR3 protein: CASSPGSGRIGNEQYF
V gene: TRBV7-9
clone size: NA
J gene: TRBJ2-7
D gene: TRBD2

CDR3 DNA: TGCAGCGTTACGCCTGGTACAGGGGTGGGAAACACCATATATTTT
CDR3 protein: CSVTPGTGVGNTIYF
V gene: TRBV29-1
clone size: NA
J gene: TRBJ1-3
D gene: TRBD1

CDR3 DNA: TGTGCCAGAAGCTCCCGGGGTAGCGGGACCTCCTACGAGCAGTACTTC
CDR3 protein: CARSSRGSGTSYEQYF
V gene: TRBV5-3
clone size: NA
J gene: TRBJ2-7
D gene: TRBD2

CDR3 DNA: TGTGCCAGCGGTCCAATGACAGAAGTCGGCTCTGGAAACACCATATATTTT
CDR3 protein: CASGPMTEVGSGNTIYF
V gene: TRBV7-9
clone size: NA
J gene: TRBJ1-3
D gene: NA

CDR3 DNA: TGTGCCAGCAGTTCCGGACTAGCACTGCAAGAGACCCAGTACTTC
CDR3 protein: CASSSGLALQETQYF
V gene: TRBV28
clone size: NA
J gene: TRBJ2-5
D gene: TRBD2

CDR3 DNA: TGTGCCAGCAGCTTTGGTAACCAAGAGACCCAGTACTTC
CDR3 protein: CASSFGNQETQYF
V gene: TRBV11-2
clone size: NA
J gene: TRBJ2-5
D gene: NA

CDR3 DNA: TGTGCCAGCTCACACAATACCCTAGCGTCTGGGGCCAACGTCCTGACTTTC
CDR3 protein: CASSHNTLASGANVLTF
V gene: TRBV18
clone size: NA
J gene: TRBJ2-6
D gene: NA

CDR3 DNA: TGTGCCAGCAGTTCGGGACTGAGCTCCTACGAGCAGTACTTC
CDR3 protein: CASSSGLSSYEQYF
V gene: TRBV28
clone size: NA
J gene: TRBJ2-7
D gene: NA

CDR3 DNA: TGTGCCAGTAGTATGGAGAATCAGCCCCAGCATTTT
CDR3 protein: CASSMENQPQHF
V gene: TRBV19
clone size: few
J gene: TRBJ1-5
D gene: NA

CDR3 DNA: TGTGCCAGCACCCTATCCCTCCGGGGCTACGAGCAGTACTTC
CDR3 protein: CASTLSLRGYEQYF
V gene: TRBV28
clone size: NA
J gene: TRBJ2-7
D gene: NA

CDR3 DNA: TGTGCCAGCAGCTTGGACCCCCCCGGGTCCTACGAGCAGTACTTC
CDR3 protein: CASSLDPPGSYEQYF
V gene: TRBV5-4
clone size: NA
J gene: TRBJ2-7
D gene: NA

CDR3 DNA: TGCGCCAGCACCGACCCCCGGGACAGTATTTACAATGAGCAGTTCTTC
CDR3 protein: CASTDPRDSIYNEQFF
V gene: TRBV5-1
clone size: NA
J gene: TRBJ2-1
D gene: TRBD1

CDR3 DNA: TGTGCCAGCAGCTTAGTCGGGACAGGGATCGTTTACGAGCAGTACTTC
CDR3 protein: CASSLVGTGIVYEQYF
V gene: TRBV11-2
clone size: NA
J gene: TRBJ2-7
D gene: TRBD1

CDR3 DNA: TGTGCCAGCTCCGCTGGGACAGGGAACGAAAAACTGTTTTTT
CDR3 protein: CASSAGTGNEKLFF
V gene: TRBV6-1
clone size: NA
J gene: TRBJ1-4
D gene: TRBD1

CDR3 DNA: TGCGCCAGCAGCCAGATAGGACTAGCGGGAGGTCGGTCCGTCGATGAGCAGTTCTTC
CDR3 protein: CASSQIGLAGGRSVDEQFF
V gene: TRBV4-1
clone size: NA
J gene: TRBJ2-1
D gene: TRBD2

CDR3 DNA: TGTGCCAGTACGCGAACTATCCCCGGAAACACCATATATTTT
CDR3 protein: CASTRTIPGNTIYF
V gene: TRBV19
clone size: once
J gene: TRBJ1-3
D gene: NA

CDR3 DNA: TGCGCCAGCAGCTCCTTAGCGGGAGGCCTCTACAATGAGCAGTTCTTC
CDR3 protein: CASSSLAGGLYNEQFF
V gene: TRBV5-1
clone size: NA
J gene: TRBJ2-1
D gene: TRBD2

CDR3 DNA: TGTGCCAGCTCACCACGATTACTTAGCACAGATACGCAGTATTTT
CDR3 protein: CASSPRLLSTDTQYF
V gene: TRBV18
clone size: NA
J gene: TRBJ2-3
D gene: NA

CDR3 DNA: TGTGCCAGCAGTCCCTCGGACAGGGGGCTACTCTCCGGCTACACCTTC
CDR3 protein: CASSPSDRGLLSGYTF
V gene: TRBV28
clone size: NA
J gene: TRBJ1-2
D gene: TRBD1

CDR3 DNA: TGTGCCAGTACTTCGCTTTTAGTATTCTCTCTTACCCCCAATCAGCCCCAGCATTTT
CDR3 protein: CASTSLLVFSLTPNQPQHF
V gene: TRBV19
clone size: NA
J gene: TRBJ1-5
D gene: NA

CDR3 DNA: TGTGCCAGCAGCTTTAGCACAGATACGCAGTATTTT
CDR3 protein: CASSFSTDTQYF
V gene: TRBV11-2
clone size: NA
J gene: TRBJ2-3
D gene: NA

CDR3 DNA: TGTGCCAGCAGTGACGAGAAGCAGTTCTTC
CDR3 protein: CASSDEKQFF
V gene: TRBV28
clone size: NA
J gene: TRBJ2-1
D gene: NA

CDR3 DNA: TGTGCCAGCAGTTACCGACCTACCGGGGAGCTGTTTTTT
CDR3 protein: CASSYRPTGELFF
V gene: TRBV6-5
clone size: NA
J gene: TRBJ2-2
D gene: NA

CDR3 DNA: TGTGCCAGCAGCTTCCCTCACGAGGGAGGCTATGGCTACACCTTC
CDR3 protein: CASSFPHEGGYGYTF
V gene: TRBV5-5
clone size: NA
J gene: TRBJ1-2
D gene: NA

CDR3 DNA: TGTGCCAGCAGTGAAACGGGAGACTCCTACGAGCAGTACTTC
CDR3 protein: CASSETGDSYEQYF
V gene: TRBV2
clone size: NA
J gene: TRBJ2-7
D gene: NA

CDR3 DNA: TGTGCCAGCAGCTGGGGACTCATCCTCAACTCCTACGAGCAGTACTTC
CDR3 protein: CASSWGLILNSYEQYF
V gene: TRBV5-8
clone size: NA
J gene: TRBJ2-7
D gene: NA

CDR3 DNA: TGTGCCAGTAGTTGGGTCCAGGGGACCTCTGGGGCCAACGTCCTGACTTTC
CDR3 protein: CASSWVQGTSGANVLTF
V gene: TRBV19
clone size: NA
J gene: TRBJ2-6
D gene: NA

CDR3 DNA: TGCGCCAGCAGCCAAGATCGAAGGCTAGCGGGTGGGGCCTACGAGCAGTACTTC
CDR3 protein: CASSQDRRLAGGAYEQYF
V gene: TRBV4-1
clone size: NA
J gene: TRBJ2-7
D gene: TRBD2

CDR3 DNA: TGTGCCAGCAGCTCCCGGACTAGCGGGACCCCAGATACGCAGTATTTT
CDR3 protein: CASSSRTSGTPDTQYF
V gene: TRBV11-2
clone size: NA
J gene: TRBJ2-3
D gene: TRBD2

CDR3 DNA: TGTGCCAGCAGTGACAGGGCCCACGAGCAGTACTTC
CDR3 protein: CASSDRAHEQYF
V gene: TRBV6-1
clone size: NA
J gene: TRBJ2-7
D gene: NA

CDR3 DNA: TGTGCCAGCAGCTCCGACCGGTACGAGCAGTACTTC
CDR3 protein: CASSSDRYEQYF
V gene: TRBV7-8
clone size: NA
J gene: TRBJ2-7
D gene: NA